The 10 T cell receptor beta chains in this list originate from one sample, sequenced in a study of T cell clones after liver transplantation. Only in-frame clones appear in the TCRdb table, and some are missing; sequencing was by immunoSEQ multiplex PCR. Altogether 50,000 or so clones are present, approximately 87% being singletons, with the ten largest covering about 15%. Source: CD8+ T cells from blood, taken 12 months after liver transplant. The receptors were gathered from a human patient who received a liver transplant. Some T cells may be transferred from the graft donor.

This sequence joins TRBV28 and TRBJ1-1; no firm D call. The CDR3 spans 14 residues. V lost 7 bases and J lost 0, with 12 bases in between. From germline, CDR1 is MDHEN and CDR2 SYDVKM. CDR3 region: CASTPTWVNTEAFF. As DNA, the CDR3 is TGTGCCAGCACCCCCACGTGGGTGAACACTGAAGCTTTCTTT.

The genes are TRBV6-5 and TRBJ1-5; D remains unclear. CDR1 is MNHEY and CDR2 is SVGAGI in the germline V gene. V lost 8 bases and J 5 bases, leaving 10 bases between the germline ends. CDR3 length: 12 amino acids. The CDR3 coding sequence is TGTGCCAGCGGGCCGGACTATCAGCCCCAGCATTTT. The encoded protein is CASGPDYQPQHF.

This clone has only a few counts. This chain uses TRBV2 with TRBJ1-3; possible D gene TRBD1, 6 bases. The CDR3 totals 14 residues. Germline-derived CDR1 and CDR2 are SNHLY and FYNNEI. The V gene lost 7 bases and the J gene lost 0 bases, with 10 bases spanning the gap. The CDR3 bases are TGTGCCAGCAAAGGGACACCCTCTGGAAACACCATATATTTT. Protein sequence: CASKGTPSGNTIYF. The variable domain in full, completed from reference TRBV2 and TRBJ1-3, reads EPEVTQTPSHQVTQMGQEVILRCVPISNHLYFYWYRQILGQKVEFLVSFYNNEISEKSEIFDDQFSVERPDGSNFTLKIRSTKLEDSAMYFCASKGTPSGNTIYFGEGSWLTVV.

The V and J genes are TRBV13 and TRBJ2-1, with D unresolved. Trimming cost V 5 bases and J 3 bases, with 5 bases left between them. This CDR3 has 12 amino acids. The germline V gene encodes CDR1 PRHDT and CDR2 FYEKMQ (reference sequence). CDR3 DNA: TGTGCCAGCAGCCCCGACTACAATGAGCAGTTCTTC. It is translated as CASSPDYNEQFF.

The CDR3 DNA is TGTGCCAGCAGCTTAGGTACGAACACTGAAGCTTTCTTT. It encodes CASSLGTNTEAFF. The rearrangement joins TRBV11-2 to TRBJ1-1; D gene unclear. The germline V gene has CDR1 SGHAT and CDR2 FQNNGV. This CDR3 has 13 residues. V was shortened by 1 base and J by 1 base, with 4 bases between the two germline ends.

This clone showed up just once. The J gene is TRBJ2-1, the V gene TRBV4-1, with 11 bases aligning to TRBD2. V shed 5 bases and J 4 bases; nucleotides not matched to a gene: 4. Per germline, CDR1 MGHRA and CDR2 YSYEKL. The CDR3 runs to 15 residues. Here the CDR3 DNA reads TGCGCCAGCAGCGCGGGACTAGCGGCGTACAATGAGCAGTTCTTC. Its protein is CASSAGLAAYNEQFF.

The genes are TRBV4-1 and TRBJ2-2; 8 bases are shared with TRBD1. This CDR3 has 15 amino acids. V shed 7 bases, J shed 5 bases, and the junction held 9 bases outside the gene matches. Germline CDR1 and CDR2: MGHRA and YSYEKL. The CDR3: CASTSAQGATGELFF. The CDR3 region has the DNA TGCGCCAGCACCTCGGCGCAGGGGGCTACCGGGGAGCTGTTTTTT.

V gene TRBV28 combines with J gene TRBJ2-7, with a weak D call TRBD1 (6 bases). Germline V lookup: CDR1 MDHEN, CDR2 SYDVKM. The CDR3 consists of 15 residues. Between the trimmed V and J ends, which lost 4 bases and 4 bases, there was a span of 17 bases. CDR3 bases: TGTGCCAGCAGTTCTAGGGGGAGCGTTGAATACGAGCAGTACTTC. It is translated as CASSSRGSVEYEQYF.

This clone has only a few counts. The chain uses TRBV19 and TRBJ2-7; the match to TRBD1 covers 7 bases. The V segment lost 3 bases and the J segment 3 bases; nucleotides outside the gene matches: 2. This CDR3 contains 13 residues. Germline V gene lookup returns CDR1 LNHDA and CDR2 SQIVND (reference sequence). The CDR3 here is CASSMGQLYEQYF. The CDR3 DNA reads as TGTGCCAGTAGTATGGGACAGCTCTACGAGCAGTACTTC.

V and J are TRBV4-1 and TRBJ1-4; 8 positions match TRBD1. The CDR3 runs to 15 residues. Trimming removed 5 bases from V and 0 bases from J; junction bases left unmatched: 2. CDR1 MGHRA and CDR2 YSYEKL come from the germline V gene. The CDR3, as DNA: TGCGCCAGCAGCACGACAGGGGCAACTAATGAAAAACTGTTTTTT. Amino acid sequence: CASSTTGATNEKLFF.